These T cell receptor beta chains were read from a single sample in a study of T cells in localized non-small cell lung cancer. Generated by immunoSEQ multiplex PCR, the TCRdb table keeps only in-frame clones and is missing some. The table lists under 35,000 clones, approximately 85% of them singletons. Sequencing was performed on peripheral blood mononuclear cells, taken before any cancer treatment. The receptor source for this set is a woman aged 35 to 69 with stage III lung adenocarcinoma. Each CDR3 is given with its conserved first and last residue. A D gene is named only where the DNA matches it firmly. Where a row states a size, it is once, few, many or the class of an expanded clone; other rows omit it.

J | size | D | V | CDR3 | DNA
TRBJ1-2 | once | TRBD1 | TRBV19 | CASSARQGGYTF | TGTGCCAGTAGTGCCCGACAGGGTGGCTACACCTTC
TRBJ2-7 | NA | NA | TRBV27 | CASSSLSSYEQYF | TGTGCCAGCAGTTCGCTAAGCTCCTACGAGCAGTACTTC
TRBJ2-3 | NA | TRBD2 | TRBV5-4 | CASSAAGGRTDTQYF | TGTGCCAGCAGCGCAGCGGGGGGCCGCACAGATACGCAGTATTTT
TRBJ1-2 | once | NA | TRBV30 | CADWRTDHGYTF | TGTGCCGATTGGAGGACAGACCATGGCTACACCTTC
TRBJ2-7 | NA | NA | TRBV29-1 | CSVARGLTYEQYF | TGCAGCGTTGCCCGGGGACTTACCTACGAGCAGTACTTC
TRBJ2-5 | NA | NA | TRBV30 | CAWSGGTQETQYF | TGTGCCTGGAGCGGCGGGACACAAGAGACCCAGTACTTC
TRBJ1-1 | NA | NA | TRBV29-1 | CSVEFGGISTEAFF | TGCAGCGTTGAATTTGGGGGGATTAGCACTGAAGCTTTCTTT
TRBJ2-3 | NA | TRBD2 | TRBV9 | CASSVLGLAGTDTQYF | TGTGCCAGCAGCGTTCTGGGACTAGCGGGAACAGATACGCAGTATTTT
TRBJ2-1 | NA | NA | TRBV10-1 | CASSQSGGVGNEQFF | TGCGCCAGCAGCCAGTCGGGTGGCGTGGGCAATGAGCAGTTCTTC
TRBJ2-3 | NA | NA | TRBV6-6 | CASNLRASTDTQYF | TGTGCCAGCAACCTCAGAGCTAGCACAGATACGCAGTATTTT
TRBJ1-5 | NA | NA | TRBV2 | CASHSSGQPQHF | TGTGCCAGCCATTCGTCTGGGCAGCCCCAGCATTTT
TRBJ2-7 | NA | NA | TRBV28 | CASRDRTGINEQYF | TGTGCCAGCAGAGACCGCACAGGGATCAACGAGCAGTACTTC
TRBJ2-1 | NA | NA | TRBV9 | CASSVATRGPHYNEQFF | TGTGCCAGCAGCGTAGCCACGAGGGGACCCCACTACAATGAGCAGTTCTTC
TRBJ2-3 | NA | TRBD2 | TRBV4-3 | CASSQLIAGSTDTQYF | TGCGCCAGCAGCCAACTAATAGCGGGGAGCACAGATACGCAGTATTTT
TRBJ1-4 | once | TRBD1 | TRBV15 | CATSRDRGTGDEKLFF | TGTGCCACCAGCAGAGATCGGGGGACAGGCGATGAAAAACTGTTTTTT
TRBJ1-2 | NA | NA | TRBV10-3 | CAISASRGDNYGYTF | TGTGCCATCAGTGCTTCCCGGGGGGATAACTATGGCTACACCTTC
TRBJ1-2 | NA | NA | TRBV28 | CASSLQGTGYTF | TGTGCCAGCAGTTTGCAGGGGACGGGCTACACCTTC
TRBJ2-7 | NA | TRBD1 | TRBV7-3 | CASSADREYEQYF | TGTGCCAGCAGCGCGGACAGGGAGTACGAGCAGTACTTC
TRBJ2-7 | NA | TRBD2 | TRBV6-1 | CASKLGAGGSYGQYF | TGTGCCAGCAAACTAGGAGCGGGGGGCTCCTACGGGCAGTACTTC